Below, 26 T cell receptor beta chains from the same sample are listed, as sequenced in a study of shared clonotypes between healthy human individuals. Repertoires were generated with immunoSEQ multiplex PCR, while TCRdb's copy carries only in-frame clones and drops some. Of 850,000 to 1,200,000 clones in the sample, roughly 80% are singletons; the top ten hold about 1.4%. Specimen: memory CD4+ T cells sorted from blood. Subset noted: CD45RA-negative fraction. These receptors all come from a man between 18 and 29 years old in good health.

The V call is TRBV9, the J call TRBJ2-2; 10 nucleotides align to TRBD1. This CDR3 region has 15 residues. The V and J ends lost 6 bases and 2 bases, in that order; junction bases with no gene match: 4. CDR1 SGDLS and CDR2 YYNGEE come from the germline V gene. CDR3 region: CASTRDRGNTGELFF. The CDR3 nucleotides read TGTGCCAGCACTCGGGACAGGGGTAACACCGGGGAGCTGTTTTTT.

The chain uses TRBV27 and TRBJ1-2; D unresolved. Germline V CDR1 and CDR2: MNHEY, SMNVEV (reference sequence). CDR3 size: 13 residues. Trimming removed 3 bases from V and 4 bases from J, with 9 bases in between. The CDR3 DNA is TGTGCCAGCAGTTTTTGGGGTCCCTATGGCTACACCTTC. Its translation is CASSFWGPYGYTF.

CDR3 coding DNA: TGTGCCAGCAAGAAGGAGGGAGTCTATGGCTACACCTTC. Translating it yields CASKKEGVYGYTF. The chain employs TRBV2 and TRBJ1-2; D call uncertain. Trimming removed 7 bases from V and 4 bases from J, with 13 bases in between. This CDR3 comprises 13 residues. The germline CDR1 and CDR2 sequences are SNHLY and FYNNEI.

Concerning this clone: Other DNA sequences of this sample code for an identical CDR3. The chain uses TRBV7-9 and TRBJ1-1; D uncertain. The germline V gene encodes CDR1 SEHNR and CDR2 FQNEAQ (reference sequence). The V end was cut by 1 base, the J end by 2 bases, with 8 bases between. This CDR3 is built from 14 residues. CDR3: CASSLGGSNTEAFF. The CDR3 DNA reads TGTGCCAGCAGCTTAGGGGGAAGCAACACTGAAGCTTTCTTT.

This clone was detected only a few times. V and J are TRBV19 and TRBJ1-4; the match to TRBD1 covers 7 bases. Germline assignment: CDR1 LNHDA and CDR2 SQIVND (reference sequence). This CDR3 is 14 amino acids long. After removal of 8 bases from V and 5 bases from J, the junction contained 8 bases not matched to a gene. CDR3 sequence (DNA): TGTGCCAGTGGAAGGACAGGCCTGAATGAAAAACTGTTTTTT. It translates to CASGRTGLNEKLFF.

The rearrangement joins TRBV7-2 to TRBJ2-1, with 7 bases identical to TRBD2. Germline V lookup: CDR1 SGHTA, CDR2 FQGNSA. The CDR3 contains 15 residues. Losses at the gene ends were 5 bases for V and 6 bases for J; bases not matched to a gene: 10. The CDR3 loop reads CASSPSNGGFNEQFF. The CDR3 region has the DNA TGTGCCAGCAGCCCCTCGAACGGGGGGTTCAATGAGCAGTTCTTC.

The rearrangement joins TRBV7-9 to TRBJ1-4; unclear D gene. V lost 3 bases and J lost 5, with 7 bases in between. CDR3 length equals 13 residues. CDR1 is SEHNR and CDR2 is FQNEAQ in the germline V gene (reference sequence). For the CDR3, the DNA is TGTGCCAGCAGCTTTTCGGCAAATGAAAAACTGTTTTTT. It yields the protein CASSFSANEKLFF.

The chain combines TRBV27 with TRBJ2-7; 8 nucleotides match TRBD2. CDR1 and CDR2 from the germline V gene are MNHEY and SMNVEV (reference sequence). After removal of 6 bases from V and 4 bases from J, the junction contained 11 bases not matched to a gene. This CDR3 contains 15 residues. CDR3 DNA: TGTGCCAGCAGGAAACTGGAGCGGGAGCATTACGAGCAGTACTTC. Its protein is CASRKLEREHYEQYF.

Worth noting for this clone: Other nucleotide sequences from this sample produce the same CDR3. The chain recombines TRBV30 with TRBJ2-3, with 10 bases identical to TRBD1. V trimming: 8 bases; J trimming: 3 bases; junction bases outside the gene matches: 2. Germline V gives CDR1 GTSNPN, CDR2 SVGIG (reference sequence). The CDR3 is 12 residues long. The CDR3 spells CARGQGTDTQYF. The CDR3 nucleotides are TGTGCCCGGGGACAGGGGACAGATACGCAGTATTTT.

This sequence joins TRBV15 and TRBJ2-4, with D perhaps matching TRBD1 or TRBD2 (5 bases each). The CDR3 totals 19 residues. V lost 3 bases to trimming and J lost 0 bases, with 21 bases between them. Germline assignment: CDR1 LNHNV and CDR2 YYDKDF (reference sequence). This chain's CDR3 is CATSRAPKIGEIAKNIQYF. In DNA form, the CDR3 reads TGTGCCACCAGCAGGGCTCCGAAAATAGGGGAGATAGCCAAAAACATTCAGTACTTC. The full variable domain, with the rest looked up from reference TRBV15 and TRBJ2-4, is DAMVIQNPRYQVTQFGKPVTLSCSQTLNHNVMYWYQQKSSQAPKLLFHYYDKDFNNEADTPDNFQSRRPNTSFCFLDIRSPGLGDTAMYLCATSRAPKIGEIAKNIQYFGAGTRLSVL.

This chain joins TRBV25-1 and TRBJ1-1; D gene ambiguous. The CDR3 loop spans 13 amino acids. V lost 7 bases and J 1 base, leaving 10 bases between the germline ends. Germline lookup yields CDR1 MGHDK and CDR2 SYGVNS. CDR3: CASKKTENTEAFF. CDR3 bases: TGTGCCAGCAAGAAAACAGAGAACACTGAAGCTTTCTTT.

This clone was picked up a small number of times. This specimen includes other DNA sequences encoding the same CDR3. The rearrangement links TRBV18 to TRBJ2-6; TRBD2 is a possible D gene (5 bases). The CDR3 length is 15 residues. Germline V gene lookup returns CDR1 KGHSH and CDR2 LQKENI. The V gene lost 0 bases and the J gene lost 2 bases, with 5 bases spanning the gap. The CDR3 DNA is TGTGCCAGCTCACCACCGAGGGCTGGGGCCAACGTCCTGACTTTC. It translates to CASSPPRAGANVLTF.

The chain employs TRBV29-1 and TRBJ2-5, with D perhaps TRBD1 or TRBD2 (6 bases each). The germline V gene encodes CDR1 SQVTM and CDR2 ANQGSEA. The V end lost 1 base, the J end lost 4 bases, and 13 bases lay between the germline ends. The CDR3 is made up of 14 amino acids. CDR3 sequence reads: CSVEAGASRETQYF. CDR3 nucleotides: TGCAGCGTTGAAGCGGGGGCCTCTCGAGAGACCCAGTACTTC.

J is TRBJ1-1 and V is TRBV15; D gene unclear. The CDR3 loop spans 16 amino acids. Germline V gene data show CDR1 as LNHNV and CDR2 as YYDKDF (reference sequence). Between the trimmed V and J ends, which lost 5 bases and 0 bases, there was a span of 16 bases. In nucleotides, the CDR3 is TGTGCCACCAGCCCCCACTTGGGGTTCATGAACACTGAAGCTTTCTTT. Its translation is CATSPHLGFMNTEAFF.

Written as DNA, the CDR3 is TGCGCCAGCAGCCAAGAACGGACAGGAGGCTTGAACATTCAGTACTTC. Residues: CASSQERTGGLNIQYF. The chain recombines TRBV4-3 with TRBJ2-4; 7 nucleotides align to TRBD1. Trimming took 0 bases from V and 7 from J; bases not matched to a gene: 9. This CDR3 spans 16 amino acids. CDR1 LGHNA and CDR2 YSLEER come from the germline V gene.

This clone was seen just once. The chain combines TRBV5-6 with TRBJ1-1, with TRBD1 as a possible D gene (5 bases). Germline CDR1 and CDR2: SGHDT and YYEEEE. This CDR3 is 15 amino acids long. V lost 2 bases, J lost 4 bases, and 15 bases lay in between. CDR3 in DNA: TGTGCCAGCAGCTTCGTTGGGGGGGAGCCCACTGAAGCTTTCTTT. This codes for CASSFVGGEPTEAFF.

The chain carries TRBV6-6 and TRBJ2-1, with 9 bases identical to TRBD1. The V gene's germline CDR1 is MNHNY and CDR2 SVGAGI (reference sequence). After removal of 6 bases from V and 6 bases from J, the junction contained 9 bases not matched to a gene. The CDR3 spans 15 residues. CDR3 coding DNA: TGTGCCAGCAGCTATGGACAGGGGTGGAGCAATGAGCAGTTCTTC. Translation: CASSYGQGWSNEQFF.

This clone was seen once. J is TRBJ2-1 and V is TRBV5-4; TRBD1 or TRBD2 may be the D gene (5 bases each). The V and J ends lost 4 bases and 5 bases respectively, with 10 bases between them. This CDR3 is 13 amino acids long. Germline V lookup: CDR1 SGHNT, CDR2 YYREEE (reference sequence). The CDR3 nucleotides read TGTGCCAGCAGCGGGACGGTGAACAATGAGCAGTTCTTC. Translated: CASSGTVNNEQFF.

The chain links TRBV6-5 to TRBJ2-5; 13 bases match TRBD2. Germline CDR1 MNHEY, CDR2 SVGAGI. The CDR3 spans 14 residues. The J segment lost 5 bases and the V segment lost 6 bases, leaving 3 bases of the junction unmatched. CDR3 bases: TGTGCCAGCAGGCAACTAGCGGGAGGGGAGACCCAGTACTTC. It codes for CASRQLAGGETQYF.

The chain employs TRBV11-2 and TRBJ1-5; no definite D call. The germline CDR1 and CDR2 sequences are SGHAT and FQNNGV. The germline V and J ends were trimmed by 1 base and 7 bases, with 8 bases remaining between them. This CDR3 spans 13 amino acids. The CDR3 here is CASSLAGLQPQHF. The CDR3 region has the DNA TGTGCCAGCAGCTTAGCGGGTTTACAGCCCCAGCATTTT.

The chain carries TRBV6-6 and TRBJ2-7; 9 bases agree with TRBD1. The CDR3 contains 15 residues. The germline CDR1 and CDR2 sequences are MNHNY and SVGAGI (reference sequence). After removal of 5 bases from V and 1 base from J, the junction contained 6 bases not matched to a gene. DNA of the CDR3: TGTGCCAGCAGTCGGGGACAGGGTCTTTCCTACGAGCAGTACTTC. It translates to CASSRGQGLSYEQYF.

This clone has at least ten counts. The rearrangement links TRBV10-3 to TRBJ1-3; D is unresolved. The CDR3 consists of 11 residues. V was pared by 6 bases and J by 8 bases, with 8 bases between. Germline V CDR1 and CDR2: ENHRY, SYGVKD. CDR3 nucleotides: TGTGCCATCAGGGCGGAAGACACCATATATTTT. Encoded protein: CAIRAEDTIYF.

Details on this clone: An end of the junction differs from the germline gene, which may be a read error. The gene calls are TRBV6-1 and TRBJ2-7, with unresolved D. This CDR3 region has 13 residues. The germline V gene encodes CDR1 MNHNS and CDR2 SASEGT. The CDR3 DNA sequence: TGTGCCAGCAGGCGCACCGACGGTCCAAAAGCCGCCTTC. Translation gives CASRRTDGPKAAF.

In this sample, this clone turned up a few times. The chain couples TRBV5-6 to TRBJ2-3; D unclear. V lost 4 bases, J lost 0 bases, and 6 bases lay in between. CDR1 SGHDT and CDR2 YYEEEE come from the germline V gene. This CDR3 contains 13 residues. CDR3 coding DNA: TGTGCCAGCAGCCCGACTAGCACAGATACGCAGTATTTT. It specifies CASSPTSTDTQYF.

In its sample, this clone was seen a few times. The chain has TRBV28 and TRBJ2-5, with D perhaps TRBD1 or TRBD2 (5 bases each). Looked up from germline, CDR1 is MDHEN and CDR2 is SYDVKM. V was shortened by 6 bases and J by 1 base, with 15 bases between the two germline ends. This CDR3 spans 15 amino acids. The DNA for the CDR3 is TGTGCCAGCAGCCGCAAACCGGGGCCCCAAGAGACCCAGTACTTC. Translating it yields CASSRKPGPQETQYF.

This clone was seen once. DNA of the CDR3: TGTGCCAGCAGACTCGGAGGGGGTACCTACGAGCAGTACTTC. This gives the protein CASRLGGGTYEQYF. The V and J genes are TRBV14 and TRBJ2-7; the D gene could be TRBD1 or TRBD2 (6 bases each). The CDR3 has 14 residues. The V end lost 6 bases, the J end lost 2 bases, and 14 bases lay between the germline ends. Per the germline V gene, CDR1 is SGHDN and CDR2 is FVKESK.